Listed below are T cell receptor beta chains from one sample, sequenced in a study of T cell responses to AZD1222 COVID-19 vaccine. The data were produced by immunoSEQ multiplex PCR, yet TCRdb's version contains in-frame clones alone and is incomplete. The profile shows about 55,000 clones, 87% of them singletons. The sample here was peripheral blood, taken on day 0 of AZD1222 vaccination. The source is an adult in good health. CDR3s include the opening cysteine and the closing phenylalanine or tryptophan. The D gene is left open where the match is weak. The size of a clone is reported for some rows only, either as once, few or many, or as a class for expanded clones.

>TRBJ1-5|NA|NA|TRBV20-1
CSASDRAADQPQHF
TGCAGTGCTAGTGACCGCGCAGCGGATCAGCCCCAGCATTTT
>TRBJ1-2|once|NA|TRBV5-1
CASNAGGDYGYTF
TGCGCCAGCAACGCGGGGGGTGACTATGGCTACACCTTC
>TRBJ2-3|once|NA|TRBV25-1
CASSDQRSSTDTQYF
TGTGCCAGCAGTGACCAAAGGTCTAGCACAGATACGCAGTATTTT
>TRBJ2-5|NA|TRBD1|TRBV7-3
CASSLGDSYQETQYF
TGTGCCAGCAGCTTGGGGGACAGCTACCAAGAGACCCAGTACTTC
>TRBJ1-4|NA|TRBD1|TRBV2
CASSLQGVNEKLFF
TGTGCCAGCAGTCTACAGGGGGTTAATGAAAAACTGTTTTTT
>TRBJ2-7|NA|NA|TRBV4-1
CASRDSPISYEQYF
TGCGCCAGCAGGGACAGCCCTATCTCCTACGAGCAGTACTTC
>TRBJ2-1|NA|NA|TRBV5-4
CASSLELVGEQFF
TGTGCCAGCAGCTTGGAGTTGGTCGGTGAGCAGTTCTTC
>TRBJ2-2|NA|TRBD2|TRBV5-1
CASRKGTSGGNTGELFF
TGCGCCAGCAGAAAGGGGACTAGCGGGGGAAACACCGGGGAGCTGTTTTTT
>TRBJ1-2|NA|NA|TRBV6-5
CASRTRDTALGYTF
TGTGCCAGCAGAACTCGGGACACGGCCTTGGGCTACACCTTC
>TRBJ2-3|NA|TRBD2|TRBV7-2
CASSFLAGGGRSDTQYF
TGTGCCAGCAGCTTTCTAGCGGGGGGGGGACGTTCAGATACGCAGTATTTT
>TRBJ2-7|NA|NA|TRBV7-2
CASSSTSLGEQYF
TGTGCCAGCAGCTCTACTAGTCTCGGCGAGCAGTACTTC
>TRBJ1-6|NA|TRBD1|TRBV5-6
CASSLMDRGRNSPLHF
TGTGCCAGCAGCTTGATGGACAGGGGGCGAAATTCACCCCTCCACTTT
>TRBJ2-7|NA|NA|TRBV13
CASSLGLGGRYEQYF
TGTGCCAGCAGCTTAGGCTTGGGGGGACGGTACGAGCAGTACTTC
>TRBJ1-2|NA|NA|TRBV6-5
CASSYSAGLYGYTF
TGTGCCAGCAGTTACTCCGCAGGGTTGTATGGCTACACCTTC
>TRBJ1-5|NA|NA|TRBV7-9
CASTYTGGGNQPQHF
TGTGCCAGCACCTACACGGGAGGGGGCAATCAGCCCCAGCATTTT
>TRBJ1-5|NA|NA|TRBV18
CASSPERTYSNQPQHF
TGTGCCAGCTCACCCGAGAGGACCTATAGCAATCAGCCCCAGCATTTT
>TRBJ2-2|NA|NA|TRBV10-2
CASSGARNTGELFF
TGCGCCAGCTCGGGGGCCAGGAACACCGGGGAGCTGTTTTTT
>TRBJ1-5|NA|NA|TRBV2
CASSEVGGQNQPQHF
TGTGCCAGCAGTGAAGTCGGTGGACAGAATCAGCCCCAGCATTTT
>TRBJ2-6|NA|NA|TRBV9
CASSVARAGANVLTF
TGTGCCAGCAGCGTAGCCAGGGCTGGGGCCAACGTCCTGACTTTC
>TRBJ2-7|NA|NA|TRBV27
CASSFQSEQYF
TGTGCCAGCAGTTTCCAGTCAGAGCAGTACTTC
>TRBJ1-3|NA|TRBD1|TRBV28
CASSLGQANTIYF
TGTGCCAGCAGCTTGGGACAGGCGAACACCATATATTTT
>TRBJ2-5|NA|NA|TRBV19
CASSIFYGHQETQYF
TGTGCCAGTAGTATATTTTACGGGCACCAAGAGACCCAGTACTTC
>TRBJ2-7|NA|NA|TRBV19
CASSANSYEQYF
TGTGCCAGTAGTGCTAACTCCTACGAGCAGTACTTC
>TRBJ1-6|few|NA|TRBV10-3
CAISETGLANSPLHF
TGTGCCATCAGTGAGACAGGGTTGGCTAATTCACCCCTCCACTTT